The rows below give T cell receptor beta chains drawn from one sample of a study of OX40 agonist ivuxolimab in advanced cancers. TCRdb's copy holds only in-frame clones and misses some; the assay was immunoSEQ multiplex PCR. The profile shows tens of thousands of clones, approximately 90% of them singletons. The sample was CD4+ or CD8+ T cells sorted from blood, taken in a trial of the OX40 agonist ivuxolimab. Source of these receptors: an adult with an advanced solid tumor such as melanoma, head and neck, liver or kidney cancer. The CDR3 runs from the conserved cysteine through the conserved F or W. Each record gives: J gene, V gene, D gene, clone size, CDR3 protein, CDR3 DNA. D genes are given only for firm matches. A row's size may be missing; if present it is once, few, many or a size class.

>TRBJ2-3|TRBV9|.|.
CASSPVPSIVADTQYF
TGTGCCAGCAGCCCCGTCCCTAGTATCGTCGCAGATACGCAGTATTTT
>TRBJ1-2|TRBV4-1|.|.
CASRPNGVPYGYTF
TGCGCCAGCAGGCCGAATGGGGTTCCCTATGGCTACACCTTC
>TRBJ1-5|TRBV19|.|.
CASSTRTAYSNQPQHF
TGTGCCAGTAGTACCCGGACGGCGTATAGCAATCAGCCCCAGCATTTT
>TRBJ2-2|TRBV18|.|.
CASSPLDAGTTGELFF
TGTGCCAGCTCACCCTTAGATGCGGGCACTACCGGGGAGCTGTTTTTT
>TRBJ2-7|TRBV13|.|.
CASSPYLSEDGNYEQYF
TGTGCCAGCAGCCCTTACCTTAGCGAGGATGGGAACTACGAGCAGTACTTC
>TRBJ1-5|TRBV7-2|.|.
CASSPRQLTNQPQHF
TGTGCCAGCAGCCCCCGACAGCTCACAAATCAGCCCCAGCATTTT
>TRBJ2-2|TRBV5-1|.|.
CASRVGATGELFF
TGCGCCAGCAGGGTGGGGGCCACCGGGGAGCTGTTTTTT
>TRBJ2-1|TRBV12-2|.|.
CASRLALVGGPHREQFF
TGTGCAAGTCGCTTAGCCCTAGTGGGGGGGCCACATCGTGAGCAGTTCTTC
>TRBJ2-3|TRBV5-1|TRBD1|.
CASSLGGTGADTQYF
TGCGCCAGCAGCTTGGGTGGGACAGGGGCAGATACGCAGTATTTT
>TRBJ1-2|TRBV5-4|.|.
CASSLDPGNLQVYGYTF
TGTGCCAGCAGCTTGGATCCGGGCAACCTCCAGGTCTATGGCTACACCTTC
>TRBJ1-2|TRBV6-5|.|.
CASSPPNYGYTF
TGTGCCAGCAGCCCACCTAACTATGGCTACACCTTC
>TRBJ2-1|TRBV28|TRBD1|.
CASSPQTGDGNEQFF
TGTGCCAGCAGCCCCCAGACAGGGGACGGCAATGAGCAGTTCTTC
>TRBJ2-1|TRBV7-2|.|.
CASSFPSGGQGSSYNEQFF
TGTGCCAGCAGCTTCCCTAGTGGGGGGCAGGGGAGCTCCTACAATGAGCAGTTCTTC
>TRBJ2-7|TRBV5-6|TRBD1|.
CASSFRDSDYEQYF
TGTGCCAGCAGCTTCCGGGACAGCGACTACGAGCAGTACTTC
>TRBJ2-2|TRBV19|.|.
CASSPVVDGELFF
TGTGCCAGTAGTCCGGTGGTAGACGGGGAGCTGTTTTTT
>TRBJ2-7|TRBV6-5|.|.
CASNGPPYEQYF
TGTGCCAGCAATGGGCCGCCGTACGAGCAGTACTTC
>TRBJ1-1|TRBV5-1|.|.
CASSSQGEGTEAFF
TGCGCCAGCAGCTCACAGGGAGAAGGCACTGAAGCTTTCTTT
>TRBJ1-5|TRBV5-1|.|.
CASSLSPGYNQPQHF
TGCGCCAGCAGCTTATCCCCAGGGTACAATCAGCCCCAGCATTTT
>TRBJ2-7|TRBV5-6|.|.
CASSSTGPTLYEQYF
TGTGCCAGCAGCAGTACGGGCCCTACACTTTACGAGCAGTACTTC
>TRBJ1-2|TRBV7-3|TRBD1|.
CASSPGTEYGYTF
TGTGCCAGCAGCCCGGGGACAGAATATGGCTACACCTTC
>TRBJ1-1|TRBV6-5|TRBD1|.
CASRYPGTGNTEAFF
TGTGCCAGCAGATATCCGGGGACAGGGAACACTGAAGCTTTCTTT
>TRBJ1-2|TRBV5-1|.|.
CASGTGLREGYTF
TGCGCCAGCGGAACAGGGCTTCGGGAGGGCTACACCTTC
>TRBJ1-4|TRBV5-4|.|.
CASSFGGQQGATNEKLFF
TGTGCCAGCAGCTTTGGGGGACAACAGGGAGCAACTAATGAAAAACTGTTTTTT
>TRBJ2-6|TRBV7-2|.|.
CASSLSGGGANVLTF
TGTGCCAGCAGCTTATCCGGGGGTGGGGCCAACGTCCTGACTTTC
>TRBJ1-5|TRBV6-6|.|.
CASGPVQPQHF
TGTGCCAGCGGTCCGGTTCAGCCCCAGCATTTT
>TRBJ1-4|TRBV7-9|.|.
CASTVGSLATNEKLFF
TGTGCCAGCACCGTGGGGAGCCTTGCAACTAATGAAAAACTGTTTTTT
>TRBJ2-2|TRBV10-1|.|.
CASSDRQMNTGELFF
TGCGCCAGCAGCGACAGGCAGATGAACACCGGGGAGCTGTTTTTT
>TRBJ1-1|TRBV5-1|.|.
CASSSLGGNTEAFF
TGCGCCAGCAGCTCATTGGGAGGGAACACTGAAGCTTTCTTT
>TRBJ2-7|TRBV5-1|.|.
CATRRGDNSYEQYF
TGCGCCACCCGTAGAGGGGACAACTCCTACGAGCAGTACTTC
>TRBJ2-7|TRBV5-1|TRBD2|.
CASSEGTSGGLAVQYF
TGCGCCAGCAGCGAAGGGACTAGCGGGGGGCTGGCTGTGCAGTACTTC
>TRBJ1-2|TRBV19|.|.
CASSIEGRPWYGYTF
TGTGCCAGTAGTATAGAAGGCAGGCCCTGGTATGGCTACACCTTC
>TRBJ1-5|TRBV11-2|.|.
CASSSGSGWRQPQHF
TGTGCCAGCAGCTCCGGGTCAGGGTGGCGTCAGCCCCAGCATTTT
>TRBJ2-2|TRBV7-9|.|once
CASSFKRNTGELFF
TGTGCCAGCAGCTTTAAAAGGAACACCGGGGAGCTGTTTTTT
>TRBJ1-4|TRBV10-1|.|.
CASSAQEGPNEKLFF
TGCGCCAGCAGTGCTCAAGAGGGACCGAATGAAAAACTGTTTTTT
>TRBJ2-3|TRBV18|TRBD1|.
CATLQGAYTDTQYF
TGTGCCACCCTACAGGGGGCCTACACAGATACGCAGTATTTT
>TRBJ1-2|TRBV9|.|few
CASSSSEDLRDYGYTF
TGTGCCAGCAGCTCCTCTGAGGATCTCCGGGACTATGGCTACACCTTC
>TRBJ1-1|TRBV7-2|.|.
CASSLPQENTEAFF
TGTGCCAGCAGCTTACCACAGGAGAACACTGAAGCTTTCTTT
>TRBJ2-5|TRBV4-2|.|few
CASSRRLGGVEAQYF
TGTGCCAGCAGCCGCAGACTAGGCGGGGTGGAGGCCCAGTACTTC
>TRBJ2-7|TRBV6-5|.|.
CASSYETGDNYEQYF
TGTGCCAGCAGTTACGAAACGGGTGATAACTACGAGCAGTACTTC
>TRBJ1-5|TRBV2|.|.
CASSGQATVGQPQHF
TGTGCCAGCAGCGGCCAGGCGACAGTGGGTCAGCCCCAGCATTTT